The rows below give T cell receptor beta chains drawn from one sample of a study of OX40 agonist ivuxolimab in advanced cancers. Clones were read by immunoSEQ multiplex PCR, and TCRdb kept only the in-frame ones, dropping some. The data contain about 71,000 clones, more than 75% of them seen just once; the ten biggest clones take up more than 2%. The sample in question was CD4+ or CD8+ T cells sorted from blood, obtained in a trial of the OX40 agonist ivuxolimab. The receptors come from an adult with an advanced solid tumor such as melanoma, head and neck, liver or kidney cancer. The CDR3 runs from the conserved cysteine through the conserved F or W. D genes are given only for firm matches. Not every row has a clone size; where given, it reads once, few, many or a size class.

>.|12|TRBV2|.|TRBJ1-1
CASSVYGYEAFF
TGTGCCAGCAGTGTATACGGTTATGAAGCTTTCTTT
>TRBD1|16|TRBV7-2|.|TRBJ2-7
CASSPRVGTGAYEQYF
TGTGCCAGCAGCCCCAGGGTGGGGACAGGAGCCTACGAGCAGTACTTC
>.|13|TRBV2|.|TRBJ1-2
CASSEAFTYGYTF
TGTGCCAGCAGCGAAGCTTTTACTTACGGCTACACCTTC
>.|14|TRBV9|once|TRBJ1-2
CASNPGGAAYGYTF
TGTGCCAGCAACCCGGGGGGCGCGGCCTATGGCTACACCTTC
>TRBD2|13|TRBV11-2|.|TRBJ2-5
CASSPDSAGAQYF
TGTGCCAGCAGCCCGGACTCCGCGGGGGCCCAGTACTTC
>TRBD1|13|TRBV7-9|.|TRBJ1-2
CASSRDSQYGYTF
TGTGCCAGCAGCCGGGACAGCCAATATGGCTACACCTTC
>TRBD1|16|TRBV28|.|TRBJ2-2
CASSSQGQGWTGELFF
TGTGCCAGCAGTTCCCAGGGACAGGGTTGGACCGGGGAGCTGTTTTTT
>.|15|TRBV5-1|.|TRBJ2-7
CASSLARRSSYEQYF
TGCGCCAGCAGCTTGGCCCGGCGGAGCTCCTACGAGCAGTACTTC
>.|14|TRBV2|.|TRBJ1-4
CASRSWQKSSELFF
TGTGCCAGCAGGTCTTGGCAGAAATCGAGTGAACTGTTTTTT
>.|11|TRBV7-9|.|TRBJ1-2
CASSNQNGYTF
TGTGCCAGCTCAAATCAGAATGGCTACACCTTC
>.|13|TRBV11-2|once|TRBJ1-5
CASSLSGDQPQHF
TGTGCCAGCAGCTTATCCGGCGATCAGCCCCAGCATTTT
>.|14|TRBV5-1|.|TRBJ1-2
CASSLAYTENGYTF
TGCGCCAGCAGCTTGGCCTACACAGAAAATGGCTACACCTTC
>.|12|TRBV2|.|TRBJ2-1
CASSRSYNEQFF
TGTGCCAGCAGCCGCTCCTACAATGAGCAGTTCTTC
>TRBD2|15|TRBV10-2|once|TRBJ2-7
CASSVVPSGRYEQYF
TGCGCCAGCAGTGTAGTACCTAGCGGGAGATACGAGCAGTACTTC
>.|12|TRBV6-1|once|TRBJ2-3
CASSGFPDTQYF
TGTGCCAGCAGCGGCTTCCCAGATACGCAGTATTTT
>.|11|TRBV20-1|.|TRBJ1-2
CSAGGGNGYTF
TGCAGTGCTGGAGGGGGGAATGGCTACACCTTC
>TRBD1|16|TRBV18|.|TRBJ1-1
CASSPSQGARNTEAFF
TGTGCCAGCTCACCAAGTCAGGGGGCCCGGAACACTGAAGCTTTCTTT
>.|14|TRBV11-2|.|TRBJ2-5
CASSLAGVLETQYF
TGTGCCAGCAGCTTAGCGGGAGTACTGGAGACCCAGTACTTC
>.|14|TRBV5-1|.|TRBJ1-1
CASSLARKNTEAFF
TGCGCCAGCAGCTTGGCTCGCAAAAACACTGAAGCTTTCTTT
>.|15|TRBV11-2|.|TRBJ1-2
CASSSWTPRTGGYTF
TGTGCCAGCAGCTCTTGGACTCCAAGGACTGGGGGCTACACCTTC
>.|14|TRBV5-4|.|TRBJ2-1
CASSLEVAYNEQFF
TGTGCCAGCAGCTTGGAGGTGGCTTACAATGAGCAGTTCTTC
>TRBD1|13|TRBV10-3|once|TRBJ1-5
CAISGTDNQPQHF
TGTGCCATCAGCGGGACAGACAATCAGCCCCAGCATTTT
>.|14|TRBV7-8|.|TRBJ2-1
CASSPQGRTGEQFF
TGTGCCAGCAGCCCCCAGGGGCGCACCGGTGAGCAGTTCTTC
>.|14|TRBV5-6|once|TRBJ2-3
CASSLAGVSDTQYF
TGTGCCAGCAGCTTGGCAGGGGTGTCAGATACGCAGTATTTT
>.|11|TRBV20-1|.|TRBJ2-7
CSASTHYEQYF
TGCAGTGCTAGTACCCACTACGAGCAGTACTTC
>.|12|TRBV7-4|.|TRBJ1-4
CASTWVDEKLFF
TGTGCCAGCACCTGGGTGGACGAAAAACTGTTTTTT
>.|14|TRBV11-2|.|TRBJ2-3
CASSLMGLTDTQYF
TGTGCCAGCAGCTTAATGGGTCTAACAGATACGCAGTATTTT
>.|15|TRBV6-5|.|TRBJ1-6
CASSGWSSYNSPLHF
TGTGCCAGCAGTGGGTGGAGCTCCTATAATTCACCCCTCCACTTT
>.|16|TRBV5-8|few|TRBJ2-1
CASSYGTYRSYNEQFF
TGTGCCAGCAGCTACGGGACCTACCGATCCTACAATGAGCAGTTCTTC
>.|15|TRBV6-1|.|TRBJ1-1
CASSPREGRQTEAFF
TGTGCCAGCAGTCCCCGGGAGGGGCGACAAACTGAAGCTTTCTTT
>.|14|TRBV5-5|once|TRBJ2-7
CASSLAMAGYEQYF
TGTGCCAGCAGCTTGGCCATGGCAGGCTACGAGCAGTACTTC
>.|15|TRBV6-4|.|TRBJ2-3
CASSDQPGPTDTQYF
TGTGCCAGCAGTGACCAACCGGGACCAACAGATACGCAGTATTTT
>.|11|TRBV6-5|once|TRBJ2-7
CASGAVYEQYF
TGTGCCAGCGGCGCGGTCTACGAGCAGTACTTC
>.|10|TRBV20-1|medium-sized|TRBJ1-1
CSAWNTEAFF
TGCAGTGCCTGGAACACTGAAGCTTTCTTT
>.|11|TRBV7-9|.|TRBJ2-1
CASSLLYEQFF
TGTGCCAGCAGCTTACTCTATGAGCAGTTCTTC
>.|14|TRBV21-1|.|TRBJ2-3
CARGGRPAGGTQYF
TGTGCCCGGGGGGGGAGGCCCGCAGGGGGTACGCAGTATTTT
>TRBD1|15|TRBV7-8|.|TRBJ2-2
CASSPRTGRTGELFF
TGTGCCAGCAGCCCCCGGACAGGGCGCACCGGGGAGCTGTTTTTT
>TRBD2|17|TRBV11-1|.|TRBJ2-7
CASSLFLRTSGYAEQYF
TGTGCCAGCAGCTTATTCCTCCGGACTAGCGGGTATGCCGAGCAGTACTTC
>TRBD2|15|TRBV6-6|.|TRBJ2-3
CASSRAGGSTDTQYF
TGTGCCAGCAGTCGAGCGGGGGGGAGCACAGATACGCAGTATTTT
>TRBD1|19|TRBV5-4|.|TRBJ2-2
CASSHSWDSPFMNTGELFF
TGTGCCAGCAGCCATAGCTGGGACAGCCCCTTTATGAACACCGGGGAGCTGTTTTTT
>.|12|TRBV5-1|.|TRBJ2-4
CASRGESNIQYF
TGCGCCAGCAGGGGTGAGTCCAACATTCAGTACTTC
>.|14|TRBV6-6|.|TRBJ2-3
CASSPTGWADTQYF
TGTGCCAGCAGTCCGACAGGTTGGGCAGATACGCAGTATTTT
>.|14|TRBV5-1|once|TRBJ2-2
CASSLDQGGRELFF
TGCGCCAGCAGCTTGGACCAGGGGGGCCGGGAGCTGTTTTTT
>.|16|TRBV10-3|once|TRBJ1-1
CAISVPQGTGNTEAFF
TGTGCCATCAGTGTCCCCCAGGGGACGGGTAATACTGAAGCTTTCTTT
>.|15|TRBV7-3|.|TRBJ1-1
CASSLVGLQNTEAFF
TGTGCCAGCAGCTTAGTTGGGTTACAGAACACTGAAGCTTTCTTT